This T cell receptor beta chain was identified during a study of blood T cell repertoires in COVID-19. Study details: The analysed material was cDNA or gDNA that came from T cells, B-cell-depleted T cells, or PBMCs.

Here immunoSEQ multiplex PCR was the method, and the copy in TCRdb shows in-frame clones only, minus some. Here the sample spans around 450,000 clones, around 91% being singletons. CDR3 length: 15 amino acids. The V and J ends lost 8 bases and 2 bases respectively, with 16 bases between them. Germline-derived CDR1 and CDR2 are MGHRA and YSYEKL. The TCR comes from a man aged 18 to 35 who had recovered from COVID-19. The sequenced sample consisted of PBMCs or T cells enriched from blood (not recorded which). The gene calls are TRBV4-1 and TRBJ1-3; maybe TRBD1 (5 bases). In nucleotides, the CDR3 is TGCGCCAGCGGGCAACGGGGGGGAACTGGAAACACCATATATTTT. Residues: CASGQRGGTGNTIYF.